This TCR beta chain was observed in a study of T cells expressing NK-cell markers. Production of TCR beta cDNA relied on 5'RACE template switching with UMIs. Using the 5' RACE reads, TCRdb records one entry per CDR3 protein without DNA. This sample contains around 140,000 distinct CDR3 sequences. The CDR3 extends over 16 amino acids. CDR1 and CDR2 (germline): MNHNS, SASEGT. The chain recombines TRBV6-1 with TRBJ1-5; the D call of TRBD1 rests on TCRdb alone, since no DNA is present to check it. The receptor comes from a man aged 18 to 30 in good health. Material for sequencing was blood T cells: a sorted CD56 or NKG2C T cell subset, CD4+ or CD8+ T cells, or bulk PBMC T cells (not recorded which). This chain's CDR3 is CASSERQGYSNQPQHF.